This T cell receptor beta chain was identified during a study of OX40 agonist ivuxolimab in advanced cancers. In terms of the full investigation: Ivuxolimab, which targeted the costimulatory receptor OX40 (CD134), was an agonistic, fully human IgG2 monoclonal antibody. Intravenous ivuxolimab was administered to patients every 2 weeks at six dose levels: 0.01, 0.1, 0.3, 1.5, 3 and 10 mg/kg. Of the roughly 50 dose-escalation patients, hepatocellular carcinoma was present in 19, melanoma in some 15, renal cell carcinoma in 9 and head and neck cancer in 9. A male proportion of around 80% and a mean age of roughly 55 years, ranging from about 23 to 90, were recorded for the dose-escalation cohort. Patients were allowed to have had prior anti-PD-1, anti-PD-L1 or anti-CTLA-4 therapy, and 40% of the dose-escalation patients had previously received checkpoint inhibitors. Partial responses occurred in three dose-escalation patients, of whom one had hepatocellular carcinoma and two had cutaneous melanoma. Peripheral TCRbeta sequencing was intended to test whether TCR sequence diversity was altered and clonal T-cell expansion was caused by ivuxolimab. The paper covers the monotherapy dose-escalation part of the phase I ivuxolimab trial, which included N of about 50 patients.

Points the paper makes about the study in general: After ivuxolimab, CD8+ T cells had more expanded clones than CD4+ T cells on average. At doses of 0.1 to 3.0 mg/kg, clonal expansion of both CD4+ and CD8+ blood T cells was observed from baseline to week 6. Low levels of normalized T-cell clonal expansion were also shown by some nonresponding patients. Which antigens the clonally expanded peripheral T cells were specific for was not determined. In partial responders in the 0.1-3.0 mg/kg groups, normalized peripheral clonal expansion was found to be among the lowest, especially among CD8+ T cells.

Genomic DNA was extracted from sorted cells for sequencing of the TCRbeta CDR3 region. The immunoSEQ Assay was used for sequencing of TCRbeta CDR3 regions. TCRdb's version of the immuneACCESS table is confined to in-frame rearrangements and falls short of the full clone set. An unresolved V gene accounts for under half of the shortfall where checked; the remainder is of unknown origin. Across this sample there are some 100,000 clones, with about nine tenths seen only once. The ten largest make up roughly 2.1% of the sample. The junction shows trimming of 0 bases on V and 4 bases on J, and the gene matches do not reach 4 bases of it. CDR1 and CDR2 were assigned from the germline V gene as SGDLS and YYNGEE. The CDR3 starts with the cysteine, ends with the phenylalanine, and has 15 residues. Here the CDR3 DNA is all that survives: 45 bases in frame from base 1. A word on this clone: No antigen is known for it. Per-base qualities were not stored, and no clone one base away is much larger.

The trial excluded patients who had a history of autoimmune disease or were on systemic immunosuppression. Peripheral blood for TCR sequencing was drawn from every dose cohort at baseline, at cycle 4 day 1 and at cycle 7 day 1. The samples were drawn from a first-in-human, open-label, multicenter phase I dose-escalation trial of ivuxolimab. The trial enrolled adults with locally advanced or metastatic head and neck squamous cell, hepatocellular, melanoma or renal cell carcinoma. CD4+ and CD8+ T cells were sorted separately from peripheral blood before TCR sequencing. The chain couples TRBV9 to TRBJ1-2, and 9 junction bases match TRBD1. This receptor was identified in an adult with an advanced solid tumor such as melanoma, head and neck, liver or kidney cancer. Sequences were derived from CD4+ or CD8+ T cells sorted from blood, sampled in a trial of the OX40 agonist ivuxolimab. The CDR3 corresponds to CASSVEDRGVYGYTF. DNA sequence: TGTGCCAGCAGCGTAGAGGACAGGGGCGTCTATGGCTACACCTTC.